The 8 T cell receptor beta chains below come from one sample, sequenced in a study of CD8 T cells in Susac syndrome. Reverse transcription of about 0.5 to 1 ug RNA was carried out with random hexamers. TCRdb reanalysed the immunoSEQ multiplex PCR reads using MiXCR and keeps one entry per CDR3 protein. The table has about 210,000 distinct CDR3 sequences, 85% to 95% seen once; the top ten hold approximately 0.1%. The sequencing sample was made of CD4+ T cells from PBMCs. All receptors derive from a human donor in good health.

The V call is TRBV20-1, the J call TRBJ2-7; 8 bases match TRBD1. Germline lookup yields CDR1 DFQATT and CDR2 SNEGSKA (reference sequence). There are 16 residues in the CDR3. V gave up 4 bases and J gave up 1 base; unmatched junction bases: 12. The CDR3: CSANNPGGKVSYEQYF. DNA for the CDR3: TGCAGTGCTAATAACCCAGGGGGCAAAGTATCCTACGAGCAGTACTTC.

This chain joins TRBV7-2 and TRBJ2-3; 9 nucleotides line up with TRBD2. J was trimmed by 5 bases and V by 8 bases; bases with no gene match: 5. CDR1 and CDR2 from the germline V gene are SGHTA and FQGNSA. The CDR3 runs 13 residues. The CDR3 coding sequence is TGTGCCAGCGGTAGCGGGGGAGGAGATACGCAGTATTTT. This codes for CASGSGGGDTQYF.

This chain links TRBV7-3 with TRBJ2-1; the match to TRBD2 covers 7 bases. The CDR3 covers 15 residues. V shed 5 bases and J 5 bases; nucleotides not matched to a gene: 9. The V gene's germline CDR1 is SGHTA and CDR2 FQGTGA. The CDR3 bases are TGTGCCAGCAGCCTCGGTCCAGCGGGGAACAATGAGCAGTTCTTC. This encodes CASSLGPAGNNEQFF. The complete variable domain, with remaining parts taken from reference TRBV7-3 and TRBJ2-1, reads GAGVSQTPSNKVTEKGKYVELRCDPISGHTALYWYRQSLGQGPEFLIYFQGTGAADDSGLPNDRFFAVRPEGSVSTLKIQRTERGDSAVYLCASSLGPAGNNEQFFGPGTRLTVL.

This clonotype showed up just a few times. The genes are TRBV12-3 or TRBV12-4 and TRBJ2-6; the D is unclear. Deletions cut 3 bases from V and 3 bases from J, with 6 bases between. CDR3 length: 14 amino acids. The CDR3: CASSLSGGANVLTF. The CDR3 region has the DNA TGTGCCAGCAGTTTGTCTGGTGGGGCCAACGTCCTGACTTTC.

The gene calls are TRBV7-8 and TRBJ2-1, with D perhaps matching TRBD1 (6 bases). The CDR3 consists of 15 residues. Germline lookup yields CDR1 SGHVS and CDR2 FQNEAQ. Trimming removed 7 bases from V and 10 bases from J, with 23 bases in between. The CDR3 bases are TGTGCCAGCACCATTGGGGTCCGGGACACCTGGGAGCAGTTCTTC. Encoded protein: CASTIGVRDTWEQFF.

This chain joins TRBV27 and TRBJ1-4; D is unclear. The CDR3 length is 13 residues. In germline, CDR1 is MNHEY, CDR2 SMNVEV (reference sequence). The V end was cut by 0 bases, the J end by 7 bases, with 6 bases between. DNA for the CDR3: TGTGCCAGCAGTTTATCCCGGGTTGAAAAACTGTTTTTT. Translation gives CASSLSRVEKLFF. Looking up the rest from reference TRBV27 and TRBJ1-4 gives the full variable domain: EAQVTQNPRYLITVTGKKLTVTCSQNMNHEYMSWYRQDPGLGLRQIYYSMNVEVTDKGDVPEGYKVSRKEKRNFPLILESPSPNQTSLYFCASSLSRVEKLFFGSGTQLSVL.

The V and J genes are TRBV2 and TRBJ2-3; TRBD1 matches 9 bases. The CDR3 totals 14 residues. Germline loops: CDR1 SNHLY, CDR2 FYNNEI. V dropped 6 bases and J dropped 4; count of bases not matched to a gene: 5. In nucleotides, the CDR3 is TGTGCCAGCAGCGGACAGGGGATTGCAGATACGCAGTATTTT. This encodes CASSGQGIADTQYF.

The rearrangement joins TRBV24-1 to TRBJ2-5; D remains unclear. The CDR3 sequence is 15 residues long. Trimming cost V 3 bases and J 5 bases, with 15 bases left between them. Germline values: CDR1 KGHDR, CDR2 SFDVKD. CDR3 residues: CATSDPGLGGETQYF. CDR3 coding DNA: TGTGCCACCAGTGATCCTGGGCTAGGTGGGGAGACCCAGTACTTC.